This T cell receptor beta chain came from a study of T cell responses to AZD1222 COVID-19 vaccine. Generated by immunoSEQ multiplex PCR, the TCRdb table keeps only in-frame clones and is missing some. There are over 80,000 clones in the sample; 80% to 95% occur only once, and 8% to 8.5% lies in the top ten. There are 16 residues in the CDR3. Germline CDR1 MNHEY, CDR2 SVGEGT. Trimming shortened V by 6 bases and J by 0 bases, and 18 bases separated the two germline ends. The V gene is TRBV6-2 or TRBV6-3, the J gene TRBJ2-7; possible D gene TRBD2, 6 bases. Sequenced here: peripheral blood, sampled 28 days after the second AZD1222 dose. The clonotype comes from an adult who received the AZD1222 COVID-19 vaccine. CDR3: CASSLLARVDSYEQYF. The CDR3 DNA reads TGTGCCAGCAGCCTTCTAGCGCGAGTAGACTCCTACGAGCAGTACTTC.